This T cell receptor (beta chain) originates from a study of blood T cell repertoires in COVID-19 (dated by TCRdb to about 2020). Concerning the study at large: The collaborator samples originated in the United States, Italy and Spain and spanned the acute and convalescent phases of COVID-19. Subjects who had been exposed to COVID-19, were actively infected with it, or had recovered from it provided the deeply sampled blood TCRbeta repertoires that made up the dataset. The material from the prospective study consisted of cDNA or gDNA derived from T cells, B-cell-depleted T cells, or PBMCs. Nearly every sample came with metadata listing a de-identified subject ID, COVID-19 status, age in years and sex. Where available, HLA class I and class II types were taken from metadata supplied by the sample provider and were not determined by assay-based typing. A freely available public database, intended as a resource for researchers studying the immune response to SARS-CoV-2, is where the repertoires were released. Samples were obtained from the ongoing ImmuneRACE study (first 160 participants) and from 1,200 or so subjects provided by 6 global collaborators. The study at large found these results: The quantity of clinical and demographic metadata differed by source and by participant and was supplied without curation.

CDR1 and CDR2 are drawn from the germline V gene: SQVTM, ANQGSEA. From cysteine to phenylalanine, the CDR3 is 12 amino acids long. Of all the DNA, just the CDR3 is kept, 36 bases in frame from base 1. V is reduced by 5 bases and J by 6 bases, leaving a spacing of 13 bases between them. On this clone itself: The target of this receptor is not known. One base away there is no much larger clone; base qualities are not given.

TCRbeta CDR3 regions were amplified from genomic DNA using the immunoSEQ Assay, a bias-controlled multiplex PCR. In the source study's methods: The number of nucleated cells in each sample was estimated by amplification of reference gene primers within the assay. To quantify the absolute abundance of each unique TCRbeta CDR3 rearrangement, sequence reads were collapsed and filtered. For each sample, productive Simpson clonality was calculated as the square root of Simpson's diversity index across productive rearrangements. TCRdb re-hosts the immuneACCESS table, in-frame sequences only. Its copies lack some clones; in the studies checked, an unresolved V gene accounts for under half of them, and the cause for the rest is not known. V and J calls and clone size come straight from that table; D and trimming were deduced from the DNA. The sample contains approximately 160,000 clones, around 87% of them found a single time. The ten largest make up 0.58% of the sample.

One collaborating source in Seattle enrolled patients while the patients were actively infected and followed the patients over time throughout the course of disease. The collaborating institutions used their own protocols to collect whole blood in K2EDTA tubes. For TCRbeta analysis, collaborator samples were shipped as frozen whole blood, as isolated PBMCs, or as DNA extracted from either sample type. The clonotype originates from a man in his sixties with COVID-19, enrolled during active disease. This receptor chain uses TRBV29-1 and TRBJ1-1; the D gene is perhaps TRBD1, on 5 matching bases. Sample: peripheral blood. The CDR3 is CSVRQGSAEAFF. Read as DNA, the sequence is TGCAGCGTTCGCCAGGGTTCCGCTGAAGCTTTCTTT.